This TCR beta chain is from a study of T cell responses to AZD1222 COVID-19 vaccine. Regarding the study as a whole: Receipt of two AZD1222 doses was followed by a rise in Spike-specific TCR breadth and depth. There were mostly white British donors and more females than males, and clonal diversity was possibly underestimated. Within unmutated variant regions lay the reported targets of nearly half of spike-specific TCRs.

Note on this clone: Its antigen remains unknown.

TCRdb keeps only in-frame clones here, not all; method: immunoSEQ multiplex PCR. Altogether roughly 83,000 clones are present, 86% being singletons, with the ten largest covering 8.7%. This sample comprised peripheral blood, obtained on day 0 of AZD1222 vaccination. The receptor comes from an adult in good health.

The CDR3 sequence: CASSPYGLAGTEQYF. The DNA for the CDR3 is TGTGCCAGCAGTCCATACGGACTAGCGGGAACCGAGCAGTACTTC. The V call is TRBV7-8, the J call TRBJ2-7; 12 nucleotides match TRBD2. Germline-derived CDR1 and CDR2 are SGHVS and FQNEAQ. The CDR3 runs to 15 residues. V was clipped by 6 bases and J by 6 bases; unmatched bases: 9. The full variable domain, with the rest looked up from reference TRBV7-8 and TRBJ2-7, is GAGVSQSPRYKVAKRGQDVALRCDPISGHVSLFWYQQALGQGPEFLTYFQNEAQLDKSGLPSDRFFAERPEGSVSTLKIQRTQQEDSAVYLCASSPYGLAGTEQYFGPGTRLTVT.